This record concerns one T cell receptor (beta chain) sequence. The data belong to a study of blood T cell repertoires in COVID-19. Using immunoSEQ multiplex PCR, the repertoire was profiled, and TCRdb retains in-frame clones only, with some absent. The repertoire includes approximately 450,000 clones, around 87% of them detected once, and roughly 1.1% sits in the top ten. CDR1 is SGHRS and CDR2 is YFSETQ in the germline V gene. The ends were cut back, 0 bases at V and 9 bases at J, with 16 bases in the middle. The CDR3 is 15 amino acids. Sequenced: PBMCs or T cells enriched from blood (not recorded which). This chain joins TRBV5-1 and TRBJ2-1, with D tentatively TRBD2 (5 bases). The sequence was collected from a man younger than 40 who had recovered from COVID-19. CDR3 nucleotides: TGCGCCAGCAGCTTGGCGGCGGGCCCGGTGGGTGAGCAGTTCTTC. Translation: CASSLAAGPVGEQFF.